The next 19 T cell receptor beta chains were all read from a single sample in a study of T cell repertoires in cytomegalovirus infection. These TCRs' antigens remain unknown. Via MiXCR, TCRdb re-called the reads, giving one row per CDR3 protein. The sample consists of approximately 130,000 distinct CDR3 sequences, about 24% of them appearing once. The specimen was PBMCs, sequenced either directly or after in vitro stimulation (not recorded which). The receptors stem from a human donor in good health (CMV status not recorded). Some clones in this sample may be carry-over from other donors' samples.

The genes are TRBV18 and TRBJ2-7; possible D gene TRBD2, 5 bases. Germline loops: CDR1 KGHSH, CDR2 LQKENI. The CDR3 is 14 amino acids. Trimming took 4 bases from V and 7 from J, leaving 17 bases between them. The CDR3 protein is CASSQGELGREQYF. The DNA for the CDR3 is TGTGCCAGCTCACAGGGAGAACTAGGTCGAGAGCAGTACTTC.

A few counts support this clonotype. This chain uses TRBV5-4 with TRBJ2-4; maybe TRBD1 (6 bases). Germline CDR1 reads SGHNT; CDR2 reads YYREEE (reference sequence). Trimming left V 2 bases short and J 1 base short, with 7 bases between. CDR3 length: 14 amino acids. CDR3 bases: TGTGCCAGCAGCTTTCAGGGGGCCAAAAACATTCAGTACTTC. Encoded protein: CASSFQGAKNIQYF.

This clonotype was observed a few times. The V and J genes are TRBV12-3 or TRBV12-4 and TRBJ2-1; 9 bases map to TRBD1. The J segment lost 4 bases and the V segment lost 6 bases, leaving 13 bases of the junction unmatched. The CDR3 sequence is 17 residues long. The CDR3: CASRILQMGQGYNEQFF. The DNA for the CDR3 is TGTGCCAGCAGAATCCTCCAGATGGGACAGGGTTACAATGAGCAGTTCTTC.

CDR3 loop: CASSLVGVDQPQHF. The CDR3 DNA follows: TGTGCCAGCAGTTTAGTTGGGGTGGATCAGCCCCAGCATTTT. The rearrangement joins TRBV28 to TRBJ1-5, with D uncertain. There are 14 residues in the CDR3. Germline V gene lookup returns CDR1 MDHEN and CDR2 SYDVKM. Trimming took 2 bases from V and 5 from J, leaving 10 bases between them.

This clonotype was picked up many times. The CDR3 loop is CASTRDGSNQPQHF. The CDR3 nucleotides are TGTGCCAGCACCCGGGACGGGAGCAATCAGCCCCAGCATTTT. V gene TRBV7-8 combines with J gene TRBJ1-5; TRBD1 is a possible D gene (5 bases). Germline CDR1 and CDR2: SGHVS and FQNEAQ. CDR3 size: 14 residues. Trimming left V 7 bases short and J 1 base short, with 11 bases between.

The chain recombines TRBV28 with TRBJ2-5, with 12 bases identical to TRBD2. The CDR3 consists of 16 residues. The trim removed 2 bases at V and 5 bases at J, leaving 6 bases unmatched. Germline loops: CDR1 MDHEN, CDR2 SYDVKM. CDR3 residues: CASSLGLAGGPETQYF. In nucleotides, the CDR3 is TGTGCCAGCAGTTTAGGCCTAGCGGGAGGGCCTGAGACCCAGTACTTC.

Sample share makes this clonotype medium-sized (0.01 to 0.1%). This chain joins TRBV5-4 and TRBJ2-1; D might be TRBD2 (5 bases). The ends were cut back, 2 bases at V and 1 base at J, with 10 bases in the middle. CDR1 and CDR2 (germline): SGHNT, YYREEE (reference sequence). The length of the CDR3 is 15 residues. DNA of the CDR3: TGTGCCAGCAGCTTAGGCGGGCTGTCCTACAATGAGCAGTTCTTC. It specifies CASSLGGLSYNEQFF.

The chain couples TRBV28 to TRBJ2-3; the D gene is possibly TRBD2 (6 bases). V was clipped by 3 bases and J by 5 bases, with 12 bases between them. Germline assignment: CDR1 MDHEN and CDR2 SYDVKM. This CDR3 has 14 residues. CDR3 protein: CASSFATRGDTQYF. For the CDR3, the DNA is TGTGCCAGCAGTTTTGCGACTAGGGGAGATACGCAGTATTTT.

The table lists this clonotype with many counts. This chain links TRBV7-2 with TRBJ2-3; no reliable D call. V lost 1 base and J 0 bases, leaving 14 bases between the germline ends. The CDR3 contains 17 residues. In germline, CDR1 is SGHTA, CDR2 FQGNSA. CDR3 in DNA: TGTGCCAGCAGCTTAGTGTGGCAGCCCCTTAGCACAGATACGCAGTATTTT. Its protein is CASSLVWQPLSTDTQYF.

The chain combines TRBV4-1 with TRBJ2-5; possible D gene TRBD1, 5 bases. CDR1 is MGHRA, CDR2 YSYEKL, per germline. The CDR3 covers 15 residues. Deletions cut 0 bases from V and 5 bases from J, with 13 bases between. The CDR3: CASSQDNGRVETQYF. For the CDR3, the DNA is TGCGCCAGCAGCCAAGATAATGGCAGGGTGGAGACCCAGTACTTC.

In its sample, this clonotype was seen once. In DNA form, the CDR3 reads TGTGCTAGTGGTTCCGACAGTGGGGAAGCGTTCTTC. It codes for CASGSDSGEAFF. The chain employs TRBV12-5 and TRBJ2-1; D may be TRBD1 (5 bases). Germline V gives CDR1 LGHNT, CDR2 FRNRAP. V was pared by 4 bases and J by 15 bases, with 16 bases between. The CDR3 is made up of 12 amino acids. The complete variable domain, with remaining parts taken from reference TRBV12-5 and TRBJ2-1, reads DARVTQTPRHKVTEMGQEVTMRCQPILGHNTVFWYRQTMMQGLELLAYFRNRAPLDDSGMPKDRFSAEMPDATLATLKIQPSEPRDSAVYFCASGSDSGEAFFGPGTRLTVL.

This clonotype was recorded at least ten times. The rearrangement links TRBV20-1 to TRBJ2-3, with D possibly TRBD1 on 5 matching bases. The ends were cut back, 1 base at V and 0 bases at J, with 8 bases in the middle. Germline loops: CDR1 DFQATT, CDR2 SNEGSKA (reference sequence). This CDR3 has 14 residues. The CDR3 DNA sequence: TGCAGTGCTAGAGTAGCAGGGAGCACAGATACGCAGTATTTT. This gives the protein CSARVAGSTDTQYF.

The table lists this clonotype with a few counts. The genes are TRBV6-2 or TRBV6-3 and TRBJ2-3; tentative D call: TRBD1 (7 bases). CDR1 and CDR2 from the germline V gene are MNHEY and SVGEGT. Trimming took off 5 bases at V and 3 bases at J, with 15 bases between the two ends. The CDR3 runs to 15 residues. CDR3 region: CASSDTGAGTDTQYF. The CDR3 nucleotides read TGTGCCAGCAGTGATACAGGGGCGGGGACAGATACGCAGTATTTT.

This clonotype was observed at least ten times. The chain recombines TRBV7-9 with TRBJ1-1; D gene ambiguous. This CDR3 contains 17 residues. Between the trimmed V and J ends, which lost 4 bases and 2 bases, there was a span of 20 bases. Germline CDR1 SEHNR, CDR2 FQNEAQ (reference sequence). The CDR3 DNA reads TGTGCCAGCAGCTCGCCGTGGGGTGGTGGAGAAAACACTGAAGCTTTCTTT. It translates to CASSSPWGGGENTEAFF.

This clonotype has more than one count but fewer than ten. The chain joins TRBV6-5 to TRBJ2-3; D is unresolved. CDR1 MNHEY and CDR2 SVGAGI come from the germline V gene. Deletions cut 5 bases from V and 7 bases from J, with 10 bases between. This CDR3 has 12 residues. CDR3 sequence reads: CASSLMGNTQYF. Written as DNA, the CDR3 is TGTGCCAGCAGTCTAATGGGGAATACGCAGTATTTT.

This clonotype turned up a few times. This sequence joins TRBV6-2 or TRBV6-3 and TRBJ2-5, with D tentatively TRBD1 (5 bases). From germline, CDR1 is MNHEY and CDR2 SVGEGT. The CDR3 is made up of 13 amino acids. V lost 2 bases and J 3 bases, leaving 7 bases between the germline ends. Here the CDR3 DNA reads TGTGCCAGCAGTTACGCAGGGAAAGAGACCCAGTACTTC. Translated, it gives CASSYAGKETQYF.

The chain has TRBV7-3 and TRBJ2-1; either TRBD1 or TRBD2 may fit D (5 bases each). Looked up from germline, CDR1 is SGHTA and CDR2 is FQGTGA. The CDR3 consists of 12 residues. Trimming took 0 bases from V and 9 from J, leaving 6 bases between them. This CDR3 reads CASSLTGGEQFF. For the CDR3, the DNA is TGTGCCAGCAGCTTAACTGGGGGTGAGCAGTTCTTC.

The sample holds a few counts of this clonotype. The chain links TRBV4-3 to TRBJ1-2; possible D gene TRBD1, 5 bases. The germline CDR1 and CDR2 sequences are LGHNA and YSLEER. V lost 0 bases and J 8 bases, leaving 13 bases between the germline ends. The CDR3 totals 14 residues. The CDR3 nucleotides read TGCGCCAGCAGCCAAGAAAGAGGGGATGGAGGCTACACCTTC. It yields the protein CASSQERGDGGYTF.

This clonotype came up a few times. The chain links TRBV28 to TRBJ2-7, with 8 positions matching TRBD1. The CDR3 has 15 residues. In germline, CDR1 is MDHEN, CDR2 SYDVKM. V shed 6 bases, J shed 5 bases, and the junction held 12 bases outside the gene matches. The CDR3 here is CASSLMDRESDEQYF. In nucleotides, the CDR3 is TGTGCCAGCAGCTTAATGGACAGGGAGAGCGACGAGCAGTACTTC.